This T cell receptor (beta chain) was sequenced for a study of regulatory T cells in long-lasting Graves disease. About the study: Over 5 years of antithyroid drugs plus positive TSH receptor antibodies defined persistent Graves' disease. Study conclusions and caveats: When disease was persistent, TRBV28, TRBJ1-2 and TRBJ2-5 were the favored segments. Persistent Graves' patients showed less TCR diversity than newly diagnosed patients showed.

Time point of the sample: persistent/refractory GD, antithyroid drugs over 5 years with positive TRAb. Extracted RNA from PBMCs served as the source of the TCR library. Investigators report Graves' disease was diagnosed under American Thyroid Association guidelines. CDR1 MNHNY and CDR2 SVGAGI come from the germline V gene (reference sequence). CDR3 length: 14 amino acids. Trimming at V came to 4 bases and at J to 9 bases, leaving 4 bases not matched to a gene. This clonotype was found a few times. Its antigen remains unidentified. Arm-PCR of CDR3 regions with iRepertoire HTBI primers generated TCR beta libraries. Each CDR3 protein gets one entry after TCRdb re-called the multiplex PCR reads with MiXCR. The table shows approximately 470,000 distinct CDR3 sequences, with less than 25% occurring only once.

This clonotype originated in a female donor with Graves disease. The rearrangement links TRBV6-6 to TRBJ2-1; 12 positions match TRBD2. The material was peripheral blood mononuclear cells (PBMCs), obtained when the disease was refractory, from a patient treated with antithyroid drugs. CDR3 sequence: CASSSSGRAAEQFF. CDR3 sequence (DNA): TGTGCCAGCAGTTCTAGCGGGAGGGCGGCTGAGCAGTTCTTC.